This TCR beta chain was retrieved from a study of blood T cell repertoires in COVID-19. Comment on this clone: Other nucleotide sequences in the sample specify the same CDR3.

CDR3 size: 11 residues. V dropped 5 bases and J dropped 5 bases, with 6 bases sitting between them. Assay: immunoSEQ multiplex PCR; the TCRdb copy retains only in-frame clones and omits some. Of roughly 110,000 clones in the sample, over 80% are singletons; the top ten hold 4.6%. This receptor was taken from a woman in her forties or fifties with acute or convalescent COVID-19. The sequenced sample was peripheral blood. The rearrangement links TRBV12-3 or TRBV12-4 to TRBJ1-1, with D unresolved. The CDR3 bases are TGTGCCAGCAGTCCCGGGACTGAAGCTTTCTTT. It translates to CASSPGTEAFF.